A single sample is the source of the 18 T cell receptor beta chains below, sequenced in a study of blood T cell repertoires in COVID-19. Libraries were prepared by immunoSEQ multiplex PCR; TCRdb keeps only in-frame clonotypes and omits some of them. The data contain a few hundred thousand clones, 88% of them seen just once; the ten biggest clones take up 0.65% to 0.8%. Sequencing was performed on peripheral blood. The receptors originated from a human donor in a cohort sampled during active COVID-19.

The rearrangement joins TRBV2 to TRBJ2-1; 10 bases agree with TRBD2. The CDR3 loop spans 17 amino acids. Unmatched junction bases numbered 17, after V lost 6 bases and J lost 9 bases. The V gene's germline CDR1 is SNHLY and CDR2 FYNNEI. CDR3 coding DNA: TGTGCCAGCAGGGGGTCAGCGGGAGGGCCTTCTTGGGGTGAGCAGTTCTTC. It specifies CASRGSAGGPSWGEQFF.

This chain joins TRBV6-5 and TRBJ2-3, with 10 bases identical to TRBD1. CDR3 length: 14 residues. J gave up 4 bases and V 5 bases, and 3 bases lay outside the gene matches. Germline values: CDR1 MNHEY, CDR2 SVGAGI. The CDR3: CASSRDRGPDTQYF. CDR3 sequence (DNA): TGTGCCAGCAGTCGGGACAGGGGACCAGATACGCAGTATTTT.

This rearrangement joins TRBV5-1 to TRBJ2-3; 7 nucleotides agree with TRBD1. The junction had 2 bases not matched to a gene; V was cut back by 0 bases and J by 4 bases. CDR3 length equals 14 residues. The germline gives CDR1 SGHRS, CDR2 YFSETQ. CDR3 residues: CASSLEGAPDTQYF. DNA for the CDR3: TGCGCCAGCAGCTTGGAGGGGGCCCCAGATACGCAGTATTTT.

The chain links TRBV3-1 (or the pseudogene TRBV3-2) to TRBJ2-7; D not certain. With 4 bases removed from V and 6 bases from J, the gap between germline ends came to 13 bases. The CDR3 has 13 amino acids. Germline V gives CDR1 LGHDT, CDR2 YNNKEL (reference sequence). CDR3 sequence (DNA): TGTGCCAGCAGCCCTTGGGCAGAGTCCGAGCAGTACTTC. It codes for CASSPWAESEQYF.

V usage is TRBV27 and J usage is TRBJ2-3; 12 bases align to TRBD2. The V and J ends lost 8 bases and 4 bases, in that order; junction bases with no gene match: 7. The CDR3 has 15 amino acids. From germline, CDR1 is MNHEY and CDR2 SMNVEV (reference sequence). CDR3 coding DNA: TGTGCCAGCGGCAGACTAGCGGGAGTGGCAGATACGCAGTATTTT. Translating gives CASGRLAGVADTQYF.

This sequence joins TRBV27 and TRBJ1-2; 9 bases agree with TRBD1. Trimming at V came to 5 bases and at J to 2 bases, leaving 6 bases not matched to a gene. This CDR3 comprises 15 residues. The germline CDR1 and CDR2 sequences are MNHEY and SMNVEV (reference sequence). CDR3 in DNA: TGTGCCAGCAGTGCCTGGGACAGGGAAAACTATGGCTACACCTTC. This sequence encodes CASSAWDRENYGYTF.

This clone was recorded once. V is TRBV2 and J is TRBJ2-7, with 8 positions matching TRBD2. V shed 7 bases and J 3 bases; nucleotides not matched to a gene: 5. Germline assignment: CDR1 SNHLY and CDR2 FYNNEI. The CDR3 totals 13 residues. CDR3 DNA: TGTGCCAGCAACGCGGGGGGTAGCTACGAGCAGTACTTC. This gives the protein CASNAGGSYEQYF.

This clone was recorded once. The chain links TRBV30 to TRBJ1-2; D not resolved. CDR1 is GTSNPN and CDR2 is SVGIG in the germline V gene (reference sequence). The CDR3 covers 17 residues. V lost 0 bases to trimming and J lost 8 bases, with 25 bases between them. In DNA, the CDR3 is TGTGCCTGGAGTGTACCTCTAACGAGTCGGGATAGAATAGGCTACACCTTC. Encoded protein: CAWSVPLTSRDRIGYTF. The full variable domain, with the rest looked up from reference TRBV30 and TRBJ1-2, is SQTIHQWPATLVQPVGSPLSLECTVEGTSNPNLYWYRQAAGRGLQLLFYSVGIGQISSEVPQNLSASRPQDRQFILSSKKLLLSDSGFYLCAWSVPLTSRDRIGYTFGSGTRLTVV.

The J gene is TRBJ1-2, the V gene TRBV12-3 or TRBV12-4, with D perhaps TRBD1 (5 bases). The CDR3 is 13 residues long. Trimming stripped 6 bases from V and 2 bases from J, with 10 bases between. CDR3 sequence reads: CASSPGGNYGYTF. The CDR3 region has the DNA TGTGCCAGCAGCCCGGGGGGGAACTATGGCTACACCTTC.

A few counts support this clone. The V gene is TRBV4-3, the J gene TRBJ1-2; D ambiguous. V shed 4 bases and J shed 0 bases, with 12 bases lying between them. Germline CDR1 reads LGHNA; CDR2 reads YSLEER. This CDR3 contains 15 residues. The CDR3 region is CASSPVRKPNYGYTF. As DNA, the CDR3 is TGCGCCAGCAGCCCCGTGAGAAAGCCTAACTATGGCTACACCTTC.

This chain links TRBV28 with TRBJ2-7; 7 bases line up with TRBD2. The junction had 4 bases not matched to a gene; V was cut back by 1 base and J by 1 base. Germline V gene sequence: CDR1 MDHEN, CDR2 SYDVKM. This CDR3 has 15 residues. The CDR3 protein is CASSLLGGGSYEQYF. Written as DNA, the CDR3 is TGTGCCAGCAGTTTATTGGGGGGAGGGTCCTACGAGCAGTACTTC.

The rearrangement links TRBV7-9 to TRBJ2-7; 11 bases fit TRBD1. The CDR3 runs to 16 residues. With V trimmed by 5 bases and J by 4 bases, 10 bases remained unmatched. Germline V lookup: CDR1 SEHNR, CDR2 FQNEAQ (reference sequence). CDR3 protein: CASSGTGQGARYEQYF. The CDR3 DNA sequence: TGTGCCAGCAGCGGAACCGGACAGGGGGCGCGATACGAGCAGTACTTC.

J is TRBJ1-4 and V is TRBV6-6, with TRBD1 matching 11 bases. CDR1 is MNHNY and CDR2 is SVGAGI in the germline V gene (reference sequence). Losses at the gene ends were 0 bases for V and 7 bases for J; bases not matched to a gene: 1. The CDR3 extends over 15 amino acids. The CDR3 is CASSYSGQGAEKLFF. The CDR3 DNA follows: TGTGCCAGCAGTTACTCCGGACAGGGGGCTGAAAAACTGTTTTTT.

The chain has TRBV28 and TRBJ1-4; D is possibly TRBD1 (6 bases). The V and J ends lost 2 bases and 2 bases respectively, with 6 bases between them. Germline values: CDR1 MDHEN, CDR2 SYDVKM. The CDR3 totals 14 residues. The DNA for the CDR3 is TGTGCCAGCAGTTTAACAGGGACTAATGAAAAACTGTTTTTT. Its translation is CASSLTGTNEKLFF.

The rearrangement joins TRBV6-2 or TRBV6-3 to TRBJ1-1; weak D call: TRBD1 (5 bases). V was trimmed by 1 base and J by 10 bases, leaving 16 bases between them. The CDR3 consists of 14 residues. CDR1 MNHEY and CDR2 SVGEGT come from the germline V gene. In DNA form, the CDR3 reads TGTGCCAGCAGTTACTTCGGGGGGGGTCTTGGAGCTTTCTTT. Translating it yields CASSYFGGGLGAFF.

This clone was picked up a small number of times. This chain uses TRBV5-6 with TRBJ2-7; D may be TRBD1 (5 bases). Germline V gives CDR1 SGHDT, CDR2 YYEEEE. Between the trimmed V and J ends, which lost 2 bases and 5 bases, there was a span of 11 bases. The CDR3 is 13 residues long. DNA of the CDR3: TGTGCCAGCAGCTTATCAGGGCCCCACGAGCAGTACTTC. It specifies CASSLSGPHEQYF.

This CDR3 is CASSQEIFRRLASDTQYF. CDR3 DNA sequence: TGCGCCAGCAGCCAAGAAATTTTTAGGAGACTAGCATCCGATACGCAGTATTTT. The chain carries TRBV4-3 and TRBJ2-3; 7 bases agree with TRBD2. J lost 6 bases, V lost 0 bases, and 15 bases had no gene match. Germline CDR1 and CDR2: LGHNA and YSLEER. CDR3 length equals 18 residues.

CDR3 DNA: TGTGCCAGCAGCCAATTGAGTATCCCGCAGGGGGCGACTGAAAAACTGTTTTTT. It translates to CASSQLSIPQGATEKLFF. V and J are TRBV3-1 (or the pseudogene TRBV3-2) and TRBJ1-4; TRBD1 matches at 8 bases. J gave up 7 bases and V 2 bases, and 15 bases lay outside the gene matches. The CDR3 is made up of 18 amino acids. Per germline, CDR1 LGHDT and CDR2 YNNKEL (reference sequence).